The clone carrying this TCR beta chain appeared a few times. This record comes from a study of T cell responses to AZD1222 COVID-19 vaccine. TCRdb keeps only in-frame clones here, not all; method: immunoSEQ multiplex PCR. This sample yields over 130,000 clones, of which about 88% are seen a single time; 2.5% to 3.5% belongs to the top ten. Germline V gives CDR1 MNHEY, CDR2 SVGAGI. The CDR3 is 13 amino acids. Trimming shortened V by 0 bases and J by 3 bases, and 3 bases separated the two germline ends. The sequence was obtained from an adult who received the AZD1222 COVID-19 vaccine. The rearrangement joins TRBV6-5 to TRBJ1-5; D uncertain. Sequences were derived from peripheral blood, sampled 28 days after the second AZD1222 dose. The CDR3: CASSYSPNQPQHF. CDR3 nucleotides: TGTGCCAGCAGTTACTCTCCCAATCAGCCCCAGCATTTT.